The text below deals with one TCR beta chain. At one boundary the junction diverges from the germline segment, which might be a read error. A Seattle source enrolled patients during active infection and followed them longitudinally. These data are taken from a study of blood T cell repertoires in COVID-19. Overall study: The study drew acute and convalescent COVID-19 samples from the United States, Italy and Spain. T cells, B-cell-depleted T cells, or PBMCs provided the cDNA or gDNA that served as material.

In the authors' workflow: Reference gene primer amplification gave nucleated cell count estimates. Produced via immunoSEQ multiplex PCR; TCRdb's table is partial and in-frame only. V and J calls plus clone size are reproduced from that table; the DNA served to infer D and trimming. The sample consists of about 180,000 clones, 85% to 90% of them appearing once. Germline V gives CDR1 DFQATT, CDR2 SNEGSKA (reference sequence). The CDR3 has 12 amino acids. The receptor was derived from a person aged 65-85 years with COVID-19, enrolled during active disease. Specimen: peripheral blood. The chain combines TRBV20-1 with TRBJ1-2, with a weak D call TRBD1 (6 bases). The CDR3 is CSPSGRGEGYTF. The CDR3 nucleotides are TGCAGTCCTAGTGGCAGGGGAGAAGGCTACACCTTC.